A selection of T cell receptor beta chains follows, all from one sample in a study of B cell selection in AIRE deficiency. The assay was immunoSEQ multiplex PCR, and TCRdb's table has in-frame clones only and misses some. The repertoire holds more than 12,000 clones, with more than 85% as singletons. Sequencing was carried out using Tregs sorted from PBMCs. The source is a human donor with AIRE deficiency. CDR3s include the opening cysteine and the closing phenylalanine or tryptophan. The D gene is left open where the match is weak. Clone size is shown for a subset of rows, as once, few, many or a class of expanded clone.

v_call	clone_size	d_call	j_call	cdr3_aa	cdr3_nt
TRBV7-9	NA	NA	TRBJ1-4	CASSLWGSEKLFF	TGTGCCAGCAGCTTATGGGGGTCTGAAAAACTGTTTTTT
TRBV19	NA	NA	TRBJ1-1	CASSILGNTEAFF	TGTGCCAGTAGTATTTTAGGGAACACTGAAGCTTTCTTT
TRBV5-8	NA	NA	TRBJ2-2	CASSYSWAGELFF	TGTGCCAGCAGCTACAGCTGGGCCGGGGAGCTGTTTTTT
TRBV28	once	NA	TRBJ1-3	CASSRARNTIYF	TGTGCCAGCAGTCGTGCAAGAAACACCATATATTTT
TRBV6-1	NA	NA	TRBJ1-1	CASRGHFEAFF	TGTGCCAGCCGAGGCCATTTTGAAGCTTTCTTT
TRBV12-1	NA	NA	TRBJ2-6	CASSMYDVGQSRANVLTF	TGTGCCAGCAGCATGTATGATGTAGGACAAAGTCGGGCCAACGTCCTGACTTTC
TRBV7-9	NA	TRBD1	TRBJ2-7	CASIPPSPVGGVPRRQYF	TGTGCCAGCATCCCTCCGTCCCCGGTAGGGGGCGTACCCAGGCGGCAGTACTTC
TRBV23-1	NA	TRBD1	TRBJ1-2	CASSQSGWTGCYDGYTF	TGCGCCAGCAGTCAATCGGGGTGGACAGGGTGTTACGATGGCTACACCTTC
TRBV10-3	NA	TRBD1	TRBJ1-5	CAISEGTGVNQPQHF	TGTGCCATCAGTGAGGGGACAGGCGTTAATCAGCCCCAGCATTTT
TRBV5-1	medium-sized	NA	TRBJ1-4	CASSLAGEKLFF	TGCGCCAGCAGCTTGGCAGGTGAAAAACTGTTTTTT
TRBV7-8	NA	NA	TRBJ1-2	CASSLVGGAYGYTF	TGTGCCAGCAGCTTAGTTGGGGGGGCCTATGGCTACACCTTC
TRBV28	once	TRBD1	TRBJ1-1	CASSRGQGASNTEAFF	TGTGCCAGCAGCAGGGGACAGGGGGCTAGCAACACTGAAGCTTTCTTT
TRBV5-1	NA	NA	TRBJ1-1	CASSLAGENTEAFF	TGCGCCAGCAGCTTGGCGGGGGAGAACACTGAAGCTTTCTTT
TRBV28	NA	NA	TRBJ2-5	CASSPRTGETQYF	TGTGCCAGCAGTCCCAGGACTGGGGAGACCCAGTACTTC
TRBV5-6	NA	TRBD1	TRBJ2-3	CASSLGTGSKDTQYF	TGTGCCAGCAGCTTAGGGACAGGGTCGAAAGATACGCAGTATTTT
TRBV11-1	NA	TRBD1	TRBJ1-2	CASSFTGGYGYTF	TGTGCCAGCAGCTTCACAGGGGGCTATGGCTACACCTTC
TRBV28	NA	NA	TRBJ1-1	CASSLQGNTEAFF	TGTGCCAGCAGCTTACAGGGTAACACTGAAGCTTTCTTT
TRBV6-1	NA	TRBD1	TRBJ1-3	CASRPTGIYTIYF	TGTGCCAGCAGACCGACAGGGATATACACCATATATTTT
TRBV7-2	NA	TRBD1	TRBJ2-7	CASSQQGEGSYEQYF	TGTGCCAGCAGCCAGCAGGGGGAAGGCTCCTACGAGCAGTACTTC
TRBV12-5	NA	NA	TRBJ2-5	CASGLDRETQYF	TGTGCTAGTGGTTTGGACAGGGAGACCCAGTACTTC
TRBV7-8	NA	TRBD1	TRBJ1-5	CASRSGKGQSNQPQHF	TGTGCCAGCAGGTCAGGAAAGGGACAGAGCAATCAGCCCCAGCATTTT
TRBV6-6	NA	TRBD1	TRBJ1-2	CASSGDRDYGYTF	TGTGCCAGCAGTGGGGACAGGGACTATGGCTACACCTTC
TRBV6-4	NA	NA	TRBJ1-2	CASSEGVGRYTF	TGTGCCAGCAGTGAGGGGGTAGGACGCTACACCTTC
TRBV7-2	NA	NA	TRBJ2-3	CASSTRVPTDTQYF	TGTGCCAGCAGCACCAGGGTTCCCACAGATACGCAGTATTTT
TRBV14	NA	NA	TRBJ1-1	CASSHNWGTEAFF	TGTGCCAGCAGCCATAACTGGGGCACTGAAGCTTTCTTT
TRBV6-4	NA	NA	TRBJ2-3	CASSPVPVDTQYF	TGTGCCAGCAGCCCCGTCCCCGTAGATACGCAGTATTTT
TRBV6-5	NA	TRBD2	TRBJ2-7	CASSRGLAPYEQYF	TGTGCCAGCAGCCGGGGACTAGCTCCCTACGAGCAGTACTTC
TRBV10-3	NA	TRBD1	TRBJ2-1	CAISDRTGGNEQFF	TGTGCCATCAGTGATCGGACAGGGGGCAATGAGCAGTTCTTC
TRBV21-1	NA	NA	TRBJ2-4	CASSNSGAKNIQYF	TGTGCCAGCAGCAACTCGGGAGCCAAAAACATTCAGTACTTC
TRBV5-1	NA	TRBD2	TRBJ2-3	CASSQIAGGTDTQYF	TGCGCCAGCAGCCAGATAGCGGGAGGCACAGATACGCAGTATTTT
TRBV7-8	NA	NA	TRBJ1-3	CASSLVRVPHSGNTIYF	TGTGCCAGCAGCTTAGTCCGGGTCCCACACTCTGGAAACACCATATATTTT
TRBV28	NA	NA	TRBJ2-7	CASSSPGHEDSWAYEQYF	TGTGCCAGCAGTTCTCCGGGACACGAGGACTCGTGGGCCTACGAGCAGTACTTC
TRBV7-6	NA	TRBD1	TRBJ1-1	CASGPDRHTEAFF	TGTGCCAGCGGTCCGGACAGGCATACTGAAGCTTTCTTT
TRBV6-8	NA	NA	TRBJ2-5	CASSYHQGGGETQYF	TGTGCCAGCAGTTACCATCAGGGTGGAGGAGAGACCCAGTACTTC
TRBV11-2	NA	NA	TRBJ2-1	CASNFNNNEQFF	TGTGCCAGCAACTTTAACAACAATGAGCAGTTCTTC
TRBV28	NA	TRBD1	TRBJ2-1	CASSFRDREQFF	TGTGCCAGCAGTTTCCGGGACAGGGAGCAGTTCTTC
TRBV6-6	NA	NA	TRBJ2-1	CASTSRNEQFF	TGTGCCAGCACCTCAAGGAATGAGCAGTTCTTC
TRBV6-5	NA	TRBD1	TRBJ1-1	CASRQGQAGFRAFF	TGTGCCAGCAGACAAGGACAGGCGGGGTTTAGAGCTTTCTTT
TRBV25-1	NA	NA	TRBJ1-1	CASSDGGELSTEAFF	TGTGCCAGCAGTGACGGAGGGGAGCTGAGCACTGAAGCTTTCTTT
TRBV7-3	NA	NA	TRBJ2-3	CASSFYGTGTDTQYF	TGTGCCAGCAGCTTTTACGGGACGGGCACAGATACGCAGTATTTT
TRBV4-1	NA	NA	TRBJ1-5	CASSQEDGTTYQPQHF	TGCGCCAGCAGCCAAGAGGATGGGACAACCTATCAGCCCCAGCATTTT
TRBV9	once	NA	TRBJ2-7	CASSVAPGNYEQYF	TGTGCCAGCAGCGTAGCTCCAGGGAACTACGAGCAGTACTTC
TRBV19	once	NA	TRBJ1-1	CASSMGSHTEAFF	TGTGCCAGTAGTATGGGTTCCCACACTGAAGCTTTCTTT
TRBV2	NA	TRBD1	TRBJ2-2	CASWDRRFEGGELFF	TGTGCCAGCTGGGACAGGAGGTTCGAGGGCGGGGAGCTGTTTTTT
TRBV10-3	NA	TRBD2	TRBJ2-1	CAISELLQLARNEQFF	TGTGCCATCAGTGAGTTGCTCCAACTAGCGAGGAATGAGCAGTTCTTC
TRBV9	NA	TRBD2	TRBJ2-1	CASSLRLAGAYNEQFF	TGTGCCAGCAGCCTAAGACTAGCGGGGGCCTACAATGAGCAGTTCTTC
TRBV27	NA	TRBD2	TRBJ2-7	CASSHGTSTDEQYF	TGTGCCAGCAGCCATGGGACTAGCACAGACGAGCAGTACTTC
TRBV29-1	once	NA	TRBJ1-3	CSVEVQGSGNTIYF	TGCAGCGTTGAAGTACAGGGCTCTGGAAACACCATATATTTT
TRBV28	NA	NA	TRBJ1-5	CASNLPGQPQHF	TGTGCCAGCAATTTGCCAGGGCAGCCCCAGCATTTT
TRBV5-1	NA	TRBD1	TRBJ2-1	CASSWGTGGGNEQFF	TGCGCCAGCAGCTGGGGGACAGGGGGTGGGAATGAGCAGTTCTTC
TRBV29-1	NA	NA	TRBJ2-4	CSVVEGKNIQYF	TGCAGCGTTGTCGAAGGGAAAAACATTCAGTACTTC